Listed below are T cell receptor beta chains from one sample, sequenced in a study of T cells in Graves' hyperthyroidism and ophthalmopathy. TCRdb re-derived calls from the multiplex PCR reads in MiXCR, one entry per CDR3 protein. The table records about 200,000 distinct CDR3 sequences, about a sixth of them present only once. Sequencing input: blood. These receptors all stem from a woman in her 50s with Graves' hyperthyroidism. Each CDR3 is given with its conserved first and last residue. A D gene is named only where the DNA matches it firmly. The size entry is marked missing in some rows and otherwise reads once, few, many or a size class.

>-|TRBD1|TRBJ1-2|13|TRBV12-3/TRBV12-4
CASSEEQGYGYTF
TGTGCCAGCAGTGAAGAACAGGGGTATGGCTACACCTTC
>-|-|TRBJ2-5|14|TRBV11-2
CASSQDSFQETQYF
TGTGCCAGCAGCCAGGACTCGTTCCAAGAGACCCAGTACTTC
>-|TRBD1|TRBJ2-7|18|TRBV5-1
CASSTAGTGASSSYEQYF
TGCGCCAGCAGCACAGCCGGGACAGGCGCCAGTTCCTCCTACGAGCAGTACTTC
>few|-|TRBJ2-3|16|TRBV5-6
CASSLSLSGRADTQYF
TGTGCCAGCAGCTTGTCTCTCTCCGGGAGAGCTGATACGCAGTATTTT
>many|-|TRBJ1-2|13|TRBV6-1
CASRPLIDYGYTF
TGTGCCAGCAGACCTTTGATCGACTATGGCTACACCTTC
>few|-|TRBJ1-3|16|TRBV27
CASSLLGGSSGNTIYF
TGTGCCAGCAGTCTTCTGGGGGGTAGCTCTGGAAACACCATATATTTT
>many|TRBD2|TRBJ2-5|13|TRBV6-1
CASTTWREETQYF
TGTGCCAGCACAACATGGCGGGAGGAGACCCAGTACTTC
>-|-|TRBJ1-6|17|TRBV4-1
CASSQVIEVAANSPLHF
TGCGCCAGCAGCCAAGTTATTGAAGTGGCAGCGAATTCACCCCTCCACTTT
>many|-|TRBJ2-3|14|TRBV11-3
CASSFLAGTDTQYF
TGTGCCAGCAGCTTTCTGGCGGGCACAGATACGCAGTATTTT
>many|TRBD2|TRBJ2-1|17|TRBV3-1
CASRTDRGGRAKNEQFF
TGTGCCAGCAGAACCGACCGGGGAGGGAGGGCCAAAAATGAGCAGTTCTTC
>-|-|TRBJ2-7|17|TRBV3-1
CASSQEISGHRPYEQYF
TGTGCCAGCAGCCAAGAGATCTCGGGACACCGGCCCTACGAGCAGTACTTC
>many|TRBD2|TRBJ2-7|15|TRBV7-9
CASSSGLAEGYEQYF
TGTGCCAGCAGCTCCGGACTAGCGGAGGGGTACGAGCAGTACTTC
>-|TRBD2|TRBJ2-1|14|TRBV10-1
CASSDWTRVNEQFF
TGCGCCAGCAGTGATTGGACTAGGGTGAATGAGCAGTTCTTC
>-|TRBD2|TRBJ2-2|17|TRBV2
CASRGLAGGGNTGELFF
TGTGCCAGCAGAGGACTAGCGGGAGGAGGGAACACCGGGGAGCTGTTTTTT
>-|TRBD2|TRBJ2-2|15|TRBV12-3/TRBV12-4
CASSRLAGNTGELFF
TGTGCCAGCAGTAGACTAGCGGGGAACACCGGGGAGCTGTTTTTT
>-|-|TRBJ1-1|13|TRBV4-1
CASSHPMNTEAFF
TGCGCCAGCAGCCACCCAATGAACACTGAAGCTTTCTTT
>many|-|TRBJ2-1|17|TRBV3-1
CASSQDLVSGSYNEQFF
TGTGCCAGCAGCCAAGATCTGGTAAGCGGATCCTACAATGAGCAGTTCTTC
>many|TRBD1|TRBJ1-2|15|TRBV27
CASSTSGTGNYGYTF
TGTGCCAGCAGTACCTCCGGGACAGGGAACTATGGCTACACCTTC
>-|-|TRBJ1-4|15|TRBV7-9
CASSPWWGASEKLFF
TGTGCCAGCAGCCCATGGTGGGGGGCCAGTGAAAAACTGTTTTTT
>-|TRBD2|TRBJ2-3|15|TRBV10-1
CASSRAGGKADTQYF
TGCGCCAGCAGCAGAGCGGGAGGGAAGGCAGATACGCAGTATTTT
>many|-|TRBJ2-3|14|TRBV11-1
CASSPERGTDTQYF
TGTGCCAGCAGCCCAGAAAGGGGCACAGATACGCAGTATTTT
>few|-|TRBJ2-1|14|TRBV3-1
CASSQVRGSWEQFF
TGTGCCAGCAGCCAAGTTCGGGGATCATGGGAGCAGTTCTTC
>few|-|TRBJ2-5|14|TRBV5-1
CASSFLGPQEAQYF
TGCGCCAGCAGCTTTCTTGGACCCCAAGAGGCCCAGTACTTC
>few|-|TRBJ2-7|12|TRBV12-5
CASADTPYEQYF
TGTGCTAGTGCCGACACCCCCTACGAGCAGTACTTC
>-|-|TRBJ1-3|15|TRBV2
CASSEHGSSGNTIYF
TGTGCCAGCAGTGAGCACGGGAGCTCTGGAAACACCATATATTTT
>many|-|TRBJ1-5|14|TRBV18
CASSPTQAIQPQHF
TGTGCCAGCTCACCGACTCAGGCAATCCAGCCCCAGCATTTT
>many|TRBD2|TRBJ2-7|14|TRBV20-1
CSASRSGRAYEQYF
TGCAGTGCTAGTCGTAGCGGGAGGGCGTACGAGCAGTACTTC
>many|-|TRBJ1-4|16|TRBV7-2
CASSPTQRALNEKLFF
TGTGCCAGCAGCCCCACACAGAGGGCGCTTAATGAAAAACTGTTTTTT
>few|-|TRBJ2-7|14|TRBV29-1
CSVGQGPTTGEQYF
TGCAGCGTTGGTCAAGGACCCACAACTGGGGAGCAGTACTTC
>many|-|TRBJ2-7|13|TRBV6-5
CASSYDSNYEQYF
TGTGCCAGCAGTTACGACAGTAACTACGAGCAGTACTTC
>-|-|TRBJ2-1|14|TRBV20-1
CSAKRVQGIHEQFF
TGCAGTGCTAAGCGCGTTCAGGGGATTCATGAGCAGTTCTTC
>-|-|TRBJ2-3|14|TRBV6-1
CASTTGERPDTQYF
TGTGCCAGCACCACGGGTGAGAGACCAGATACGCAGTATTTT
>-|-|TRBJ2-1|13|TRBV7-3
CASSPMSYNEQFF
TGTGCCAGCAGCCCAATGTCCTACAATGAGCAGTTCTTC
>many|TRBD1|TRBJ2-7|15|TRBV4-1
CASSRGDRVPYEQYF
TGCGCCAGCAGCCGGGGGGACAGGGTACCCTACGAGCAGTACTTC
>many|TRBD2|TRBJ2-1|14|TRBV7-3
CASSPGLAVGEQFF
TGTGCCAGCTCCCCGGGACTAGCGGTAGGTGAGCAGTTCTTC
>once|TRBD2|TRBJ2-3|11|TRBV6-1
CASGRADTQYF
TGTGCCAGCGGGAGGGCAGATACGCAGTATTTT
>-|TRBD2|TRBJ2-5|14|TRBV27
CASSFGLAGETRYF
TGTGCCAGCAGTTTTGGGCTAGCGGGGGAGACCCGGTACTTC
>-|-|TRBJ1-1|12|TRBV7-2
CASSLDAFEAFF
TGTGCCAGCAGCTTAGACGCTTTTGAAGCTTTCTTT
>-|TRBD2|TRBJ2-1|15|TRBV11-3
CASSQTGTSSNEQFF
TGTGCCAGCAGCCAAACCGGGACTAGCAGCAATGAGCAGTTCTTC
>many|-|TRBJ1-1|15|TRBV7-8
CATRQFDGVTAEAFF
TGTGCCACCCGACAGTTTGATGGTGTTACCGCTGAAGCTTTCTTT
>few|TRBD2|TRBJ2-1|19|TRBV27
CASTQKLGEGLLDYNEQFF
TGTGCCAGCACCCAAAAGTTGGGGGAGGGCCTGCTAGATTACAATGAGCAGTTCTTC
>many|TRBD2|TRBJ2-7|11|TRBV20-1
CASGRAGEQYF
TGCGCTAGCGGGAGGGCCGGCGAGCAGTACTTC
>few|TRBD1|TRBJ1-2|12|TRBV5-1
CASTPGQGVYTF
TGCGCCAGCACTCCGGGACAGGGGGTCTACACCTTC
>few|TRBD2|TRBJ2-1|15|TRBV13
CASSTGTRGGRGQFF
TGTGCCAGCAGCACCGGGACTAGAGGGGGACGTGGGCAGTTCTTC
>-|-|TRBJ1-2|16|TRBV10-3
CAISESYARSVNGYTF
TGTGCCATCAGTGAGTCGTATGCCAGGTCCGTAAATGGCTACACCTTC
>many|TRBD1|TRBJ2-3|14|TRBV5-1
CASSQDRGGDTQYF
TGCGCCAGCAGCCAAGACAGGGGTGGAGATACGCAGTATTTT
>-|-|TRBJ1-6|15|TRBV27
CASSGGPSYNSPLHF
TGTGCCAGCAGTGGGGGGCCCTCCTATAATTCACCCCTCCACTTT
>few|-|TRBJ2-1|15|TRBV10-3
CAISTLTGYYNEQFF
TGTGCCATCAGCACACTGACAGGTTACTACAATGAGCAGTTCTTC
>-|TRBD2|TRBJ2-1|18|TRBV20-1
CSARDPTSGRSPYNEQFF
TGCAGTGCTAGAGATCCTACTAGCGGGAGGAGTCCCTACAATGAGCAGTTCTTC
>many|-|TRBJ2-7|14|TRBV20-1
CSAATGVGTYEQYF
TGCAGTGCCGCCACGGGAGTCGGAACCTACGAGCAGTACTTC
>-|TRBD1|TRBJ1-1|15|TRBV28
CASSLRVDRGTEAFF
TGTGCCAGCAGTTTAAGGGTGGACAGGGGGACTGAAGCTTTCTTT
>-|-|TRBJ2-7|17|TRBV10-2
CASSETRRTAPLNEQYF
TGCGCCAGCAGTGAGACGAGAAGGACAGCACCTTTAAACGAGCAGTACTTC
>many|TRBD2|TRBJ2-1|14|TRBV5-1
CASSSGLVGDEQFF
TGCGCCAGCAGTTCCGGACTAGTTGGAGATGAGCAGTTCTTC
>few|-|TRBJ1-1|16|TRBV11-3
CASRPLSGGLNTEAFF
TGTGCCAGCAGACCTCTCTCCGGGGGCTTGAACACTGAAGCTTTCTTT
>-|TRBD1|TRBJ2-5|15|TRBV7-3
CASSLEGQGVSTQYF
TGTGCCAGCAGCTTAGAAGGACAGGGGGTCTCAACCCAGTACTTC
>many|-|TRBJ2-3|18|TRBV5-1
CASSLLGTSMVSTDTQYF
TGCGCCAGCAGCTTGCTAGGGACCTCCATGGTTAGCACAGATACGCAGTATTTT
>many|-|TRBJ2-5|11|TRBV7-8
CASLGAETQYF
TGTGCCAGCTTGGGGGCAGAGACCCAGTACTTC
>-|-|TRBJ1-2|15|TRBV2
CASSEGRHINYGYTF
TGTGCCAGCAGTGAAGGGCGCCATATCAACTATGGCTACACCTTC